The entry that follows covers one T cell receptor beta chain sequence. The data stem from a study of blood T cell repertoires in COVID-19. The germline CDR1 and CDR2 sequences are SGHDN and FVKESK. Between the trimmed V and J ends, which lost 0 bases and 4 bases, there was a span of 18 bases. CDR3 length equals 17 residues. Study processing details: Reference gene primer amplification in the assay estimated nucleated cell counts. Data came from immunoSEQ multiplex PCR; TCRdb stores just in-frame clones and leaves some out. For V, J and clone size, that table is used; D and trimming come from the DNA. Of some 83,000 clones in the sample, around 90% were seen once.

Sequences were obtained from peripheral blood. The chain uses TRBV14 and TRBJ1-2; D is possibly TRBD1 (5 bases). The receptor's source is a man aged 50-59 years with acute or convalescent COVID-19. The DNA for the CDR3 is TGTGCCAGCAGCCAAGATATCGGTGACAGCATCCGCTATGGCTACACCTTC. It yields the protein CASSQDIGDSIRYGYTF.